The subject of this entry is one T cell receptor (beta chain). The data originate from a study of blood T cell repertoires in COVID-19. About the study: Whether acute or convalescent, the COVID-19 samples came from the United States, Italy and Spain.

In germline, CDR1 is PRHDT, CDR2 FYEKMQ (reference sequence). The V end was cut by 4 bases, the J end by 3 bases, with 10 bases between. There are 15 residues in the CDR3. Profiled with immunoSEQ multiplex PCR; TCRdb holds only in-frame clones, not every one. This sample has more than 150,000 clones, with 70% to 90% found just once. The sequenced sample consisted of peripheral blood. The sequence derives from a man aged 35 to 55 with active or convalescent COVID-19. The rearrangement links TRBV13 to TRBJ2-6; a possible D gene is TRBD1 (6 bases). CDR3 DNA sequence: TGTGCCAGCAGCTCCCAGGGGTTTGGGGCCAACGTCCTGACTTTC. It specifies CASSSQGFGANVLTF.